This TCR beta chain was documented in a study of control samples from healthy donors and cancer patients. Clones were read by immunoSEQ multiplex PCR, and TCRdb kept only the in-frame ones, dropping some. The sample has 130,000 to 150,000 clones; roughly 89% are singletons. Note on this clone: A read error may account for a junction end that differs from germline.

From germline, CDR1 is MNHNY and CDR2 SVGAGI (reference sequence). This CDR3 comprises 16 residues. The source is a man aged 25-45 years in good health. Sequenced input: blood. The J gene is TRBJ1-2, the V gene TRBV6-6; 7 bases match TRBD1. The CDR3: CASSDSQGGLRLGYTF. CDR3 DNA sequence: TGTGCCAGCAGTGACTCTCAGGGGGGCCTTCGGTTAGGCTACACCTTC.